This T cell receptor (beta chain) was sequenced during a study of neoadjuvant nivolumab and ipilimumab in lung cancer (dated by TCRdb to the early 2020s). For the study in its entirety: In the NEOSTAR trial, nivolumab was administered intravenously at 3 mg/kg on days 1, 15 and 29, and the combination arm also received ipilimumab 1 mg/kg on day 1 only. The primary trial endpoint was the major pathologic response (MPR) rate in the intention-to-treat population in each study arm. The study compared TCR repertoires in pretherapy (baseline) peripheral blood with TCR repertoires in tumors resected at surgery after neoadjuvant immune checkpoint blockade. Matched pretherapy and resected tumor pairs were analyzed for seven patients: four treated with nivolumab and three with nivolumab plus ipilimumab. In the trial, approximately 45 patients with operable NSCLC were treated, of whom approximately 23 were randomized to nivolumab monotherapy and about 21 to nivolumab plus ipilimumab. Overall study results and their limits: A small number of samples was subjected to TCR sequencing. Compared with tumor-adjacent uninvolved lung, resected tumors had greater TCR richness and clonality, and increases showed up in more of the dual-therapy-treated tumors. A positive correlation was observed between pretherapy blood TCR richness and richness in tumors resected after neoadjuvant therapy (Spearman R = 0.82). From pretherapy to surgery, tumor T-cell richness and clonality went up in three of three dual-therapy tumors, versus only two of four nivolumab-treated tumors. No significant correlation was found between TCR clonality and pathologic tumor regression, and only one major-pathologic-response sample was available for the clonality analysis.

Regarding this clone: Its binding antigen is unknown. The sample holds no much larger clone one base away, and base qualities are not on file.

The germline V gene (reference sequence) yields LNHNV for CDR1 and YYDKDF for CDR2. For this chain, trimming is 5 bases at the V end and 6 bases at the J end, and the number of junction bases without a gene match is 11. Including cysteine and phenylalanine, the CDR3 has 15 amino acids. This entry keeps only the CDR3 DNA: 45 bases, framed from base 1. Per the publication, the time point label means: at surgical resection after neoadjuvant nivolumab +/- ipilimumab. The samples were taken from NEOSTAR, a phase 2 randomized trial in operable NSCLC that tested neoadjuvant nivolumab or nivolumab plus ipilimumab, followed by surgery. The method was the immunoSEQ multiplex PCR assay. Under the source paper's analysis protocol: Richness and clonality were used to summarize the repertoires, and clones that significantly expanded or contracted between pre- and post-therapy samples were identified. The table comes from immuneACCESS by way of TCRdb, which keeps in-frame sequences with V and J called. Part of the clones is missing from these tables; in studies checked, under half for an unresolved V gene and the rest for unknown reasons. The V and J calls and clone size come from that table; D and trimming were worked out from the DNA. The sample profile shows approximately 7,000 clones; 76% of them were found once. Of the sample, roughly 4.3% is held by the ten largest clones.

The chain employs TRBV15 and TRBJ1-2; 8 bases in the middle match TRBD1. The TCR sequence derives from an adult with non-small cell lung cancer. The specimen comprised tumor tissue, sampled after neoadjuvant nivolumab, alone or with ipilimumab, at or shortly before surgery. The CDR3 protein sequence reads: CATSVDRGRLNGYTF. The DNA is TGTGCCACCAGCGTCGACAGGGGAAGACTAAATGGCTACACCTTC.